This T cell receptor (beta chain) was captured in a study of neurological immune-mediated disorders. Findings and limits, study-wide: Phylogenetic grouping placed 18 of 34 multiple sclerosis patients' repertoires in one related-CDR3 cluster, a possible signature.

This clonotype was found many times. Its cognate antigen is unknown. Unsorted libraries came from 2 million PBMCs stored at -80 °C. TCRdb itself ran the 5' RACE reads through MiXCR, one entry per CDR3 protein. The data contain around 130,000 distinct CDR3 sequences, about 3.4% of them seen just once; the ten biggest clones take up 1% to 1.5%. V shed 6 bases and J shed 4 bases, with 15 bases lying between them. The CDR3 is made up of 14 amino acids. The source is a woman in her thirties with multiple sclerosis. What was sequenced was PBMCs. The chain carries TRBV12-3 or TRBV12-4 and TRBJ1-2, with a tentative D call TRBD1 (5 bases). CDR3 in amino acids: CASSRTGYGYGYTF. In DNA, the CDR3 is TGTGCCAGCAGCCGAACAGGTTACGGCTATGGCTACACCTTC.